A single sample is the source of the 5 T cell receptor beta chains below, sequenced in a study of T cell responses to AZD1222 COVID-19 vaccine (dated by TCRdb to the early 2020s). The library relied on the immunoSEQ multiplex PCR assay. This is the immuneACCESS table as TCRdb keeps it, with only in-frame sequences that have V and J called. A part of the clones is gone; compared with another copy, unresolved V genes explain less than half, and the rest is unexplained. Within this sample are 150,000 or so clones, with 75% to 90% of them counted one time only. Jointly, the top ten make up just over 9% of the sample. The time point label of this sample denotes: about 28 days (+/-7) after the second vaccine dose. The input for sequencing was peripheral blood, taken 28 days after the second AZD1222 dose. These receptor sequences come from an adult who received the AZD1222 COVID-19 vaccine.

The chain links TRBV15 to TRBJ2-1; D is perhaps TRBD1 (7 bases). Germline CDR1 LNHNV, CDR2 YYDKDF (reference sequence). The V and J ends lost 8 bases and 3 bases respectively, with 14 bases between them. This CDR3 contains 14 residues. The CDR3 here is CATSGGTDYNEQFF. As DNA, the CDR3 is TGTGCCACCTCCGGCGGGACAGACTACAATGAGCAGTTCTTC.

The chain joins TRBV28 to TRBJ2-7; 8 nucleotides align to TRBD1. The CDR3 runs 13 residues. Germline V CDR1 and CDR2: MDHEN, SYDVKM. J gave up 6 bases and V 6 bases, and 7 bases lay outside the gene matches. CDR3 region: CASRWTGPGEQYF. The CDR3 DNA follows: TGTGCCAGCAGATGGACAGGGCCCGGCGAGCAGTACTTC.

The V gene is TRBV19, the J gene TRBJ2-7, with 9 bases that match TRBD1. Germline V CDR1 and CDR2: LNHDA, SQIVND (reference sequence). J lost 6 bases, V lost 8 bases, and 8 bases had no gene match. The CDR3 consists of 13 residues. CDR3 sequence (DNA): TGTGCCAGTGGGGGACAGGGAGGCTCCGAGCAGTACTTC. Its translation is CASGGQGGSEQYF.

The chain recombines TRBV7-2 with TRBJ1-6; D might be TRBD1 (5 bases). Germline CDR1 reads SGHTA; CDR2 reads FQGNSA. V lost 10 bases, J lost 2 bases, and 15 bases lay in between. The CDR3 totals 15 residues. As DNA, the CDR3 is TGTGCCATAGGGGTGGGAGGGGCCTATAATTCACCCCTCCACTTT. This gives the protein CAIGVGGAYNSPLHF.

This clone was counted a single time. The V gene is TRBV28, the J gene TRBJ1-4; possibly TRBD1 for D (5 bases). The CDR3 has 12 amino acids. The ends were cut back, 3 bases at V and 13 bases at J, with 12 bases in the middle. Germline CDR1 reads MDHEN; CDR2 reads SYDVKM. The DNA of the CDR3 is TGTGCCAGCAGTTTGTCACAGGCTAGACTGTTTTTT. Translated, it gives CASSLSQARLFF.